This note documents a single T cell receptor beta chain sequence. The target antigen is unknown. TCRdb recomputed calls from the 5' RACE reads with MiXCR, one row per CDR3 protein. The data show around 200,000 distinct CDR3 sequences, around 27% seen once. The sample is drawn from a study of T-cell memory formation after mild COVID-19. Points from the study as a whole: Confirmation was lacking for SARS-CoV-2 specificity of second-wave clones that peaked on day 37. Contracting CD8+ clones were enriched in EMRA, CD4+ mainly in CM and EM. Pre-infection memory showed some responding clones, and this suggested that cross-reactive memory joined.

The CDR3 is made up of 14 amino acids. Trimming left V 4 bases short and J 1 base short, with 10 bases between. Germline loops: CDR1 KGHDR, CDR2 SFDVKD. This chain links TRBV24-1 with TRBJ2-7, with a tentative D call TRBD1 (5 bases). The material sequenced was PBMCs or a T cell subset sorted from them (not recorded which). The clonotype was recovered from an adult woman who had mild COVID-19 (a few samples of this study predate the infection). Cell type and time point are not known. In DNA, the CDR3 is TGTGCCACCAGTGAACCAGGGAATTCCTACGAGCAGTACTTC. Encoded protein: CATSEPGNSYEQYF.